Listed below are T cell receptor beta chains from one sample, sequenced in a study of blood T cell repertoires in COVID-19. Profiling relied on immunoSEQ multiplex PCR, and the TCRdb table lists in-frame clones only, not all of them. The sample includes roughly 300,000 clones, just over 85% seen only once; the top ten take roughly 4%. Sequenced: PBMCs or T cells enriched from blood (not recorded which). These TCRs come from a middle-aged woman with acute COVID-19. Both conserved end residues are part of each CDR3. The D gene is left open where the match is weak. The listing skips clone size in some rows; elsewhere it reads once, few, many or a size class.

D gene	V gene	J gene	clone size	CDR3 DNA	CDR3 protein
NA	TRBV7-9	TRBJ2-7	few	TGTGCCAGCAGCCCCGACAATTCCTACGAGCAGTACTTC	CASSPDNSYEQYF
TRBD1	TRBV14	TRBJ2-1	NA	TGTGCCAGCAGCCCTAGGGACAGGGGGATGAATGAGCAGTTCTTC	CASSPRDRGMNEQFF
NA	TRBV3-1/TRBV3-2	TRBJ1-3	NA	TGTGCCAGCAGCCAAGATAGCTTAGCCGGAAACACCATATATTTT	CASSQDSLAGNTIYF
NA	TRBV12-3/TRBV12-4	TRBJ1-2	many	TGTGCCAGCAGTTCGAGTAACTATGGCTACACCTTC	CASSSSNYGYTF
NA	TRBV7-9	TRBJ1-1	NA	TGTGCCAGCAGCTTGGGACTCGGAGTAGGGTTATACACTGAAGCTTTCTTT	CASSLGLGVGLYTEAFF
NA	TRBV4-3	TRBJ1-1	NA	TGCGCCAGCAGCCAAGAATCCAGGTTCAGCCCAGCTTTCTTT	CASSQESRFSPAFF
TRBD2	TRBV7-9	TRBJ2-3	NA	TGTGCCAGCAGCTTAGTATCTAGCGGGACGGCGTTATCAGATACGCAGTATTTT	CASSLVSSGTALSDTQYF
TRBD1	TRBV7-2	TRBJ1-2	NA	TGTGCCAGCAGCTTCGGGACAGGTCCCCCCCTTTATGGCTACACCTTC	CASSFGTGPPLYGYTF
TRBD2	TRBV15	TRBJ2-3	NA	TGTGCCACCAGCATCGGCGGGGGGGATATCACAGATACGCAGTATTTT	CATSIGGGDITDTQYF
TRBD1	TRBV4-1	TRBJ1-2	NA	TGCGCCAGCAGCCCCCCCTTGGGACAGGCCAACTATGGCTACACCTTC	CASSPPLGQANYGYTF
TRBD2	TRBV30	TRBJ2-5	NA	TGTGCCTGGAGTGTACTAGCGGGAGTTGGGGAGACCCAGTACTTC	CAWSVLAGVGETQYF
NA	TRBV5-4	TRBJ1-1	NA	TGTGCCAGCAGCCCGACAGACATGAACACTGAAGCTTTCTTT	CASSPTDMNTEAFF
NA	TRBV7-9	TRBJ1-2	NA	TGTGCCAGCGCCCGGGGAGGTGGCGGCGGCTACACCTTC	CASARGGGGGYTF
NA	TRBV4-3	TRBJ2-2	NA	TGCGCCAGCAGCCAAGAAATAAGGGAGGTCGGCGGGAACACCGGGGAGCTGTTTTTT	CASSQEIREVGGNTGELFF
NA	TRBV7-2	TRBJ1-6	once	TGTGCCAGCAGCCAAGAAGACTCGGTAACATCACCCCTCCACTTT	CASSQEDSVTSPLHF
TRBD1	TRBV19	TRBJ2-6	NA	TGTGCCAGTAGTCCTGGGGCAGGGGGCGCATCTGGGGCCAACGTCCTGACTTTC	CASSPGAGGASGANVLTF
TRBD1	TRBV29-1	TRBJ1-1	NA	TGCAGCGCACCTACAGGGGGCACTGAAGCTTTCTTT	CSAPTGGTEAFF